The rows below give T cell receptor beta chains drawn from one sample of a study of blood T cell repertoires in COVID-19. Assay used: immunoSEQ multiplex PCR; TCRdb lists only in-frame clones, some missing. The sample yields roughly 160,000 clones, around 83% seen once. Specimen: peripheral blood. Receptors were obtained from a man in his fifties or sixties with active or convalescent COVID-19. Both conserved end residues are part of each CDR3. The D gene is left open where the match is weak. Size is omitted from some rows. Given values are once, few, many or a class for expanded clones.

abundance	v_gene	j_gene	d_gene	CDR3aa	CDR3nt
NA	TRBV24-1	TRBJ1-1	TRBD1	CATSDPGTGTEAFF	TGTGCCACCAGTGACCCCGGGACAGGCACTGAAGCTTTCTTT
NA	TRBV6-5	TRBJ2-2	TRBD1	CASIRQGDTGELFF	TGTGCCAGCATTCGACAGGGAGACACCGGGGAGCTGTTTTTT
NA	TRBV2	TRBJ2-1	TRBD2	CASSEGLAGANEQFF	TGTGCCAGCAGTGAAGGGCTAGCGGGGGCCAATGAGCAGTTCTTC
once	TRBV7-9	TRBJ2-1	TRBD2	CASSPRLAGEINEQFF	TGTGCCAGCAGCCCTAGACTAGCGGGAGAAATTAATGAGCAGTTCTTC
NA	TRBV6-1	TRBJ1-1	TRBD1	CASSADRGVTNTEAFF	TGTGCCAGCAGTGCAGACAGGGGGGTTACGAACACTGAAGCTTTCTTT
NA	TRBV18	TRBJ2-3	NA	CASSPPSLAYTDTQYF	TGTGCCAGCTCACCACCGAGTCTTGCCTACACAGATACGCAGTATTTT
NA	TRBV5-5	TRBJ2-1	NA	CASSPTGTPYNEQFF	TGTGCCAGCAGCCCCACAGGTACCCCCTACAATGAGCAGTTCTTC
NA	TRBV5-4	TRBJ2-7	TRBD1	CASSPGQGANYEQYF	TGTGCCAGCAGCCCGGGACAGGGGGCGAATTACGAGCAGTACTTC
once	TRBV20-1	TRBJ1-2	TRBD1	CSAIGTDGYTF	TGCAGTGCTATAGGGACAGATGGCTACACCTTC
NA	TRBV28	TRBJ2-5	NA	CATTMGQGRKTQYF	TGTGCCACTACAATGGGGCAGGGCAGAAAGACCCAGTACTTC
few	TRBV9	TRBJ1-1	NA	CASSANHAGAGEAFF	TGTGCCAGCAGCGCAAATCACGCAGGGGCAGGTGAAGCTTTCTTT
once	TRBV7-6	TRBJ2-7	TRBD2	CASSPIGTSGNEQYF	TGTGCCAGCAGCCCCATAGGGACTAGCGGGAACGAGCAGTACTTC
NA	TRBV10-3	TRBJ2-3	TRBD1	CATATRGSTDTQYF	TGTGCCACCGCCACCAGGGGGTCCACAGATACGCAGTATTTT
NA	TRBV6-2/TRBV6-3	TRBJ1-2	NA	CASSSGQVSRGYTF	TGTGCCAGCAGTTCAGGGCAGGTCTCGCGTGGCTACACCTTC
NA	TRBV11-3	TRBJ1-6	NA	CASGGGANSPLHF	TGTGCCAGCGGCGGGGGTGCGAATTCACCCCTCCACTTT
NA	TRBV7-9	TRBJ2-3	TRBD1	CASSSGQGKWADTQYF	TGTGCCAGCAGCTCTGGACAGGGGAAGTGGGCAGATACGCAGTATTTT
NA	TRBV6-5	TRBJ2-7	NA	CASHLGAGFSYEQYF	TGTGCCAGCCATTTGGGGGCAGGGTTTTCCTACGAGCAGTACTTC
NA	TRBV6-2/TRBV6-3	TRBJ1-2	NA	CASSGASGYGYTF	TGTGCCAGCAGCGGGGCCTCTGGCTATGGCTACACCTTC
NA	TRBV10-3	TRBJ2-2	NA	CAISESGGTGELFF	TGTGCCATCAGTGAGTCAGGGGGTACCGGGGAGCTGTTTTTT
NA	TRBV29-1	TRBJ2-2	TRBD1	CSAGQGAGELFF	TGCAGCGCCGGACAGGGGGCCGGGGAGCTGTTTTTT
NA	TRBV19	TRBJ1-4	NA	CASSTGLSTNEKLFF	TGTGCCAGTAGTACAGGGTTGTCAACTAATGAAAAACTGTTTTTT
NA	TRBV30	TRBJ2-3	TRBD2	CAWSIAGDTQYF	TGTGCCTGGAGCATAGCGGGGGATACGCAGTATTTT
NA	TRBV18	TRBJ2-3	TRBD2	CASSPRASGSTDTQYF	TGTGCCAGCTCACCACGGGCTAGCGGGAGCACAGATACGCAGTATTTT
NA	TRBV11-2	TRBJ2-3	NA	CASLPAGLEGGTQYF	TGTGCCAGCTTACCAGCAGGTCTAGAAGGCGGGACGCAGTATTTT
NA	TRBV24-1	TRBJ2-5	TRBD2	CATSGSKWGLAGETQYF	TGTGCCACCAGTGGTTCCAAGTGGGGACTAGCGGGAGAGACCCAGTACTTC